The T cell receptor (beta chain) described here comes from a study of a mutant IDH1 vaccine in newly diagnosed glioma. Study-level information: Once 4-6 weeks had passed after radiotherapy alone, vaccination started, or it started with temozolomide cycles. Earlier care involved radiotherapy, temozolomide, or both, and the majority received both.

As to this clone: The antigen remains undetermined.

Measured with immunoSEQ multiplex PCR; TCRdb has only the in-frame clones, and not every one. The sample lists tens of thousands of clones; around 80% were seen once. Germline lookup yields CDR1 MGHDK and CDR2 SYGVNS. This CDR3 is 12 amino acids long. Deletions cut 5 bases from V and 8 bases from J, with 9 bases between. Specified time point: week 23, last vaccination. Vaccine doses each comprised 300 ug of mutant IDH1 20-mer peptide, with topical imiquimod. Diagnosis in the donors showed new WHO grade 3 or 4 astrocytomas that were IDH1-mutant and ATRX-lost. Sequences were derived from PBMCs, sampled from a glioma patient whose treatment included an IDH1 peptide vaccine. The clonotype comes from a man aged 35 to 55 with glioma. This chain uses TRBV25-1 with TRBJ1-4; the D is unclear. This chain's CDR3 is CASSLGWEKLFF. Written as DNA, the CDR3 is TGTGCCAGCAGTCTTGGGTGGGAAAAACTGTTTTTT.